A single sample is the source of the 16 T cell receptor beta chains below, sequenced in a study of cytomegalovirus exposure and HLA in healthy donors. PCR primers comprised 60 Vbeta and 13 Jbeta primers. The protocol was immunoSEQ multiplex PCR, while the TCRdb copy is restricted to in-frame clones and leaves out a portion. This table holds under 200,000 clones, approximately 80% found once. The sequencing sample was made of PBMCs. All receptors derive from a woman aged 45-60 years in good health and CMV-seropositive.

The chain uses TRBV5-6 and TRBJ2-1; possibly TRBD1 for D (5 bases). Germline V gives CDR1 SGHDT, CDR2 YYEEEE. Trimming stripped 4 bases from V and 3 bases from J, with 8 bases between. This CDR3 is built from 13 residues. The CDR3 is CASSPGHYNEQFF. The DNA for the CDR3 is TGTGCCAGCAGCCCCGGACACTACAATGAGCAGTTCTTC.

The J gene is TRBJ2-5, the V gene TRBV6-1, with a tentative D call TRBD2 (6 bases). Looked up from germline, CDR1 is MNHNS and CDR2 is SASEGT. The CDR3 has 14 amino acids. V lost 3 bases to trimming and J lost 2 bases, with 10 bases between them. The CDR3 spells CASSDGGTQETQYF. For the CDR3, the DNA is TGTGCCAGCAGTGATGGGGGGACTCAAGAGACCCAGTACTTC.

This clone was picked up one time. The chain is built from TRBV6-6 and TRBJ2-1, with D unclear. The CDR3 is 14 residues long. The germline V and J ends were trimmed by 6 bases and 4 bases, with 13 bases remaining between them. Germline V lookup: CDR1 MNHNY, CDR2 SVGAGI (reference sequence). The CDR3 reads CASSSPRVYNEQFF. The CDR3 DNA is TGTGCCAGCAGCTCTCCCCGCGTTTACAATGAGCAGTTCTTC.

The V and J genes are TRBV7-8 and TRBJ1-1; 8 nucleotides align to TRBD1. The trim removed 4 bases at V and 0 bases at J, leaving 7 bases unmatched. The length of the CDR3 is 16 residues. Germline CDR1 is SGHVS and CDR2 is FQNEAQ. CDR3 DNA sequence: TGTGCCAGCAGCTCCCAGGGGGCGAAAATGAACACTGAAGCTTTCTTT. The encoded protein is CASSSQGAKMNTEAFF.

The chain links TRBV4-1 to TRBJ2-4; no clear D gene. CDR3 length equals 15 residues. Trimming cost V 0 bases and J 0 bases, with 6 bases left between them. From germline, CDR1 is MGHRA and CDR2 YSYEKL. For the CDR3, the DNA is TGCGCCAGCAGCCAAGACCGGGTAGCCAAAAACATTCAGTACTTC. Its protein product is CASSQDRVAKNIQYF.

The sample holds a few counts of this clone. The chain is built from TRBV19 and TRBJ1-1, with D possibly matching TRBD1 (5 bases). The CDR3 loop spans 14 amino acids. Germline CDR1 LNHDA, CDR2 SQIVND (reference sequence). V was cut by 1 base and J by 5 bases, with 11 bases left in between. CDR3 sequence reads: CASSIAGGRTEAFF. CDR3 in DNA: TGTGCCAGTAGTATAGCTGGGGGGAGGACTGAAGCTTTCTTT.

Comment on this clone: The same CDR3 arises from other DNA sequences in this sample as well. The rearrangement uses TRBV5-1 and TRBJ2-5, with D possibly matching TRBD2 (6 bases). V was pared by 3 bases and J by 2 bases, with 11 bases between. This CDR3 contains 14 residues. CDR1 is SGHRS, CDR2 YFSETQ, per germline. This CDR3 reads CASSWGTGQETQYF. As DNA, the CDR3 is TGCGCCAGCAGCTGGGGGACTGGGCAAGAGACCCAGTACTTC. The variable domain in full, completed from reference TRBV5-1 and TRBJ2-5, reads KAGVTQTPRYLIKTRGQQVTLSCSPISGHRSVSWYQQTPGQGLQFLFEYFSETQRNKGNFPGRFSGRQFSNSRSEMNVSTLELGDSALYLCASSWGTGQETQYFGPGTRLLVL.

The rearrangement links TRBV19 to TRBJ2-3; no clear D gene. V lost 2 bases and J lost 5, with 5 bases in between. Germline V gives CDR1 LNHDA, CDR2 SQIVND (reference sequence). This CDR3 spans 12 amino acids. The CDR3 reads CASSISRDTQYF. In DNA form, the CDR3 reads TGTGCCAGTAGTATAAGTAGAGATACGCAGTATTTT.

The chain employs TRBV28 and TRBJ1-6, with 7 bases fitting TRBD1. CDR3 size: 14 residues. Trimming at V came to 2 bases and at J to 10 bases, leaving 5 bases not matched to a gene. Germline CDR1 MDHEN, CDR2 SYDVKM. CDR3 region: CASSLRQGSSPLHF. The CDR3 nucleotides read TGTGCCAGCAGTTTACGACAGGGTAGCTCACCCCTCCACTTT.

J is TRBJ1-1 and V is TRBV5-1; 8 bases fit TRBD1. The CDR3 contains 15 residues. Trimming took 5 bases from V and 7 from J; bases not matched to a gene: 13. Germline CDR1 reads SGHRS; CDR2 reads YFSETQ. The CDR3 nucleotides are TGCGCCAGCAGGCCCCAGGGGGCGCGGGAGGGTGAAGCTTTCTTT. Translating gives CASRPQGAREGEAFF.

This rearrangement joins TRBV4-2 to TRBJ2-5, with 12 bases matching TRBD2. V lost 0 bases, J lost 4 bases, and 6 bases stayed unmatched. The CDR3 consists of 17 residues. The germline CDR1 and CDR2 sequences are LGHNA and YNFKEQ. In nucleotides, the CDR3 is TGTGCCAGCAGCCAAGATCTGGCTAGCGGGGGGGCAGAGACCCAGTACTTC. Translated, it gives CASSQDLASGGAETQYF.

This chain links TRBV14 with TRBJ2-5, with a tentative D call TRBD2 (6 bases). Germline V gene lookup returns CDR1 SGHDN and CDR2 FVKESK. The CDR3 runs 16 residues. Trimming removed 3 bases from V and 4 bases from J, with 18 bases in between. CDR3 DNA sequence: TGTGCCAGCAGCCATCAACGCGGCAGGACTATAGAGACCCAGTACTTC. This sequence encodes CASSHQRGRTIETQYF.

This chain connects TRBV5-1 to TRBJ1-2, with 7 bases aligning to TRBD1. The CDR3 consists of 16 residues. Germline CDR1 SGHRS, CDR2 YFSETQ. The V and J ends lost 4 bases and 5 bases, in that order; junction bases with no gene match: 14. The CDR3 nucleotides read TGCGCCAGCAGCCGCACAGGGGCCCCTGGGGGGTATGGCTACACCTTC. This translates into CASSRTGAPGGYGYTF.

The gene calls are TRBV28 and TRBJ1-5; maybe TRBD1 (6 bases). The CDR3 is 13 residues long. The germline V and J ends were trimmed by 9 bases and 10 bases, with 19 bases remaining between them. CDR1 MDHEN and CDR2 SYDVKM come from the germline V gene. The CDR3 DNA sequence: TGTGCCAGTTTTGACCGAACAGGGAGTCCCCAGCATTTT. Translated, it gives CASFDRTGSPQHF.

The rearrangement joins TRBV12-2 to TRBJ2-7; TRBD2, as called in the table, went unchecked against the DNA. TRBV12-2 is deemed a pseudogene. The CDR3 is 12 amino acids. The CDR3 sequence: CASRLSLVEQYF. DNA for the CDR3: TGTGCAAGTCGCTTGAGTCTAGTGGAACAGTACTTC.

This rearrangement joins TRBV27 to TRBJ2-5, with TRBD1 as a possible D gene (6 bases). The end of the DNA aligns better with TRBJ2-7, so the J call may be wrong. Germline-derived CDR1 and CDR2 are MNHEY and SMNVEV (reference sequence). This CDR3 has 13 amino acids. The CDR3 reads CASRARDTHEQYF. The CDR3 bases are TGTGCCAGCCGCGCCCGGGACACCCACGAGCAGTACTTC.